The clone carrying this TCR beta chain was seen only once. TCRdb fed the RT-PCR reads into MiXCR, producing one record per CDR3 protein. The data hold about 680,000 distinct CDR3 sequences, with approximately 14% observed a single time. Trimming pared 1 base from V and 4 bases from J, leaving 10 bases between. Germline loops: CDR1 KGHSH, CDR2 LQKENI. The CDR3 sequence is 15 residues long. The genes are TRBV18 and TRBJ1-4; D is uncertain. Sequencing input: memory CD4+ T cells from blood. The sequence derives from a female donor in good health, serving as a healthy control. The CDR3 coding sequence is TGTGCCAGCTCACCACGGGCAGACCTTAATGAAAAACTGTTTTTT. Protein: CASSPRADLNEKLFF. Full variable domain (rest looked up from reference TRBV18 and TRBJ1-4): NAGVMQNPRHLVRRRGQEARLRCSPMKGHSHVYWYRQLPEEGLKFMVYLQKENIIDESGMPKERFSAEFPKEGPSILRIQQVVRGDSAAYFCASSPRADLNEKLFFGSGTQLSVL.